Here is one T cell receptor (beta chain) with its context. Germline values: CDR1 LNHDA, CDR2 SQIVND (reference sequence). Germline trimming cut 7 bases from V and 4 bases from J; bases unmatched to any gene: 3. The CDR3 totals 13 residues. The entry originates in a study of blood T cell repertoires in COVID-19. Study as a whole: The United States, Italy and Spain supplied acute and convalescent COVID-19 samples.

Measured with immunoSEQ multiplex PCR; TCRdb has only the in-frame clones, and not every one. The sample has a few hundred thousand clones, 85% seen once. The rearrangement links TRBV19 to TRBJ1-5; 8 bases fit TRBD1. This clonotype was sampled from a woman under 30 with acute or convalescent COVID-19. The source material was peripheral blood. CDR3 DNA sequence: TGTGCCAGTACTTGGACAGGGAATCAGCCCCAGCATTTT. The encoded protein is CASTWTGNQPQHF.